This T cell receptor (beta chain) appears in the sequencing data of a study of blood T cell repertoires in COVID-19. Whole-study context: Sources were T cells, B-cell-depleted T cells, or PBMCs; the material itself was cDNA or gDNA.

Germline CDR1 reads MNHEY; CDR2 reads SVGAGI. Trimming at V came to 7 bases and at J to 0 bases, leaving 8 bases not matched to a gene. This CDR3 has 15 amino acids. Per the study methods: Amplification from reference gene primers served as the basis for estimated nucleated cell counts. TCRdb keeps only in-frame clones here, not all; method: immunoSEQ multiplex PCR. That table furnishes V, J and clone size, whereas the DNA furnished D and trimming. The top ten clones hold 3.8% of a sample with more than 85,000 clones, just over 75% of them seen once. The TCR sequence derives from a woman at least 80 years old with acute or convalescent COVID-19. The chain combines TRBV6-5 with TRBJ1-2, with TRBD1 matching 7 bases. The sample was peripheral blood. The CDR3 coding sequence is TGTGCCAGCAACCCGGGGGGGACAGCTAACTATGGCTACACCTTC. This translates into CASNPGGTANYGYTF.